Sequencing of this T cell receptor beta chain was carried out in a study of T cell responses to AZD1222 COVID-19 vaccine. General observations from the study: At study baseline, merely a handful of AZD1222 recipients were seropositive.

With respect to this clone: Antigen: not known.

CDR1 is SGHRS and CDR2 is YFSETQ in the germline V gene. Trimming stripped 1 base from V and 2 bases from J, with 10 bases between. The CDR3 sequence is 14 residues long. Profiled with immunoSEQ multiplex PCR; TCRdb holds only in-frame clones, not every one. The sample lists 80,000 to 100,000 clones, just over 90% occurring once. The sample consisted of peripheral blood, taken on day 0 of AZD1222 vaccination. The receptor's source is an adult in good health. V usage is TRBV5-1 and J usage is TRBJ2-7; D perhaps matches TRBD2 (6 bases). CDR3 region: CASSLRELTYEQYF. CDR3 bases: TGCGCCAGCAGCTTGCGGGAGCTGACCTACGAGCAGTACTTC.